The sequence of this T cell receptor beta chain was determined in a study of T cell changes during pregnancy in multiple sclerosis. TCRdb's copy holds only in-frame clones and misses some; the assay was immunoSEQ multiplex PCR. There are some 87,000 clones in the sample; approximately 92% occur only once, and 2% to 3% lies in the top ten. V lost 3 bases and J lost 2, with 20 bases in between. Looked up from germline, CDR1 is LGHNA and CDR2 is YNFKEQ. There are 17 residues in the CDR3. The sequence came from a female donor with multiple sclerosis, enrolled in a pregnancy study. This sample comprised peripheral blood, obtained in the first trimester of pregnancy. The rearrangement links TRBV4-2 to TRBJ2-7, with D possibly TRBD1 on 6 matching bases. The CDR3 is CASSQAGRRDKTYEQYF. CDR3 sequence (DNA): TGTGCCAGCAGCCAGGCGGGTCGCCGGGACAAGACCTACGAGCAGTACTTC.